The clone carrying this T cell receptor beta chain was counted only a few times. Generated by immunoSEQ multiplex PCR, the TCRdb table keeps only in-frame clones and is missing some. The sample includes 9,500 to 13,000 clones, about nine tenths of them seen just once. The sample belongs to a study of blood T cell repertoires in COVID-19. For the study at large: The analysed material was cDNA or gDNA that came from T cells, B-cell-depleted T cells, or PBMCs.

Trimming removed 2 bases from V and 3 bases from J; junction bases left unmatched: 10. Per germline, CDR1 MGHRA and CDR2 YSYEKL. The CDR3 runs to 17 residues. Sequenced material: peripheral blood. This TCR was recovered from a human donor in a cohort sampled during active COVID-19. The J gene is TRBJ2-3, the V gene TRBV4-1; 8 nucleotides match TRBD1. The CDR3 DNA reads TGCGCCAGCAGCCAATTCAGCACAGGGGGGTGGACAGATACGCAGTATTTT. Its protein product is CASSQFSTGGWTDTQYF.